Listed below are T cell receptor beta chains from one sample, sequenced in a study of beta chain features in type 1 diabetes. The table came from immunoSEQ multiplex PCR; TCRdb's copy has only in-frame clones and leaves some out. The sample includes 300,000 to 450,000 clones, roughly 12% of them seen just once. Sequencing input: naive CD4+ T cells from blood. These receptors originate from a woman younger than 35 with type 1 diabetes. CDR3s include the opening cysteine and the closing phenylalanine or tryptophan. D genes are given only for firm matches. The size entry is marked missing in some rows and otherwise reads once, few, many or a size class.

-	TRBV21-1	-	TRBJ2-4	TGTGCCAGCAGCAGACCCCAGGGGGCCTTAGACATTCAGTACTTC	CASSRPQGALDIQYF
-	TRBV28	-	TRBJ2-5	TGTGCCAGCAGTTTGCCCCAGGGAACCCAGTACTTC	CASSLPQGTQYF
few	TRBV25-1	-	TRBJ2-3	TGTGCCAGCAGTGCGACAGGTCCGGCCACAGATACGCAGTATTTT	CASSATGPATDTQYF
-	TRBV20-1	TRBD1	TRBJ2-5	TGCAGTGGACAGGGTGAAGAGACCCAGTACTTC	CSGQGEETQYF
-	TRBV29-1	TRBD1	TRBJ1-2	TGCAGCGTCATCGACAGGGCTGGCTACACCTTC	CSVIDRAGYTF
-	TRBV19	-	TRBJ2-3	TGTGCCACCTCGAGCGGTCGCACAGATACGCAGTATTTT	CATSSGRTDTQYF
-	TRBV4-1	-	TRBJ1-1	TGCGCCAGCAGCCACGCGGGGGGGCGCGGGACTGAAGCTTTCTTT	CASSHAGGRGTEAFF
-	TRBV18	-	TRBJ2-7	TGTGCCAGCTCGCCGCCCTCGGGAGATGTATCCTACGAGCAGTACTTC	CASSPPSGDVSYEQYF
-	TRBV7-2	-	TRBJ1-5	TGTGCCAGCAGCTTCGTTCCGGGGGGGGAACCCCAGCATTTT	CASSFVPGGEPQHF
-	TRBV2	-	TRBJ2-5	TGTGCCAGCGGGGGGGAGACCCAGTACTTC	CASGGETQYF
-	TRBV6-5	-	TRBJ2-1	TGTGCCAGCCAATGGCGGGGGCCAGAAGATGAGCAGTTCTTC	CASQWRGPEDEQFF
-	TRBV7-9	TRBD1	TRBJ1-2	TGTGCCATCACAGGGGGCGCTTATGGCTACACCTTC	CAITGGAYGYTF
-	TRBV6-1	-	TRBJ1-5	TGTGCCAGCAAGGGGTATAGCAATCAGCCCCAGCATTTT	CASKGYSNQPQHF
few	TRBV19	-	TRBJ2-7	TGTGCCAGTAGTATGGGAGACACCCACTACGAGCAGTACTTC	CASSMGDTHYEQYF
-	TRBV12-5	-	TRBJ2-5	TGTGCTAGTGGACAGGCTTTCGAGACCCAGTACTTC	CASGQAFETQYF
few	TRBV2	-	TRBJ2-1	TGTGCCAGCAGAGGGGTTAGCTCCTACAATGAGCAGTTCTTC	CASRGVSSYNEQFF
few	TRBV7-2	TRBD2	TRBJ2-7	TGTGCCAGCAGCTTAGCTAGGGACTACTCCTACGAGCAGTACTTC	CASSLARDYSYEQYF
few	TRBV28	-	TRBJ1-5	TGTGCCAGCAGTTTATGGAGCCAGCCCCAGCATTTT	CASSLWSQPQHF
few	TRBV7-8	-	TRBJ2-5	TGTGCCAGCAGCTTACTTTCGGGGATGGGAGAGACCCAGTACTTC	CASSLLSGMGETQYF
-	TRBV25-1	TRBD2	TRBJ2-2	TGTGCCAGCAGTGTTGGACTAGCGGGCACCGGGGAGCTGTTTTTT	CASSVGLAGTGELFF
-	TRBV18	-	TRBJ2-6	TGTGCCAGCTCACCGGACAGGGCCAACGTCCTGACTTTC	CASSPDRANVLTF
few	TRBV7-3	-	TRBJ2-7	TGTGCCAGCAGCCATGGACAGCTGTTTTCCGAGCAGTACTTC	CASSHGQLFSEQYF
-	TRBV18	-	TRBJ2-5	TGTGCCAGCTCACCTTTGAGTGGGCAGGGGGAGACCCAGTACTTC	CASSPLSGQGETQYF